These 8 T cell receptor beta chains were sequenced from one sample in a study of T cells in localized non-small cell lung cancer. Here immunoSEQ multiplex PCR was the method, and the copy in TCRdb shows in-frame clones only, minus some. Of roughly 24,000 clones listed, 80% to 95% were seen once; the top ten hold around 3.9%. This specimen was peripheral blood, taken before any cancer treatment. The receptors shown here come from a female donor over 55 with stage II squamous cell lung carcinoma.

The V and J genes are TRBV9 and TRBJ2-1; the match to TRBD2 covers 13 bases. This CDR3 has 16 residues. With V trimmed by 4 bases and J by 2 bases, 3 bases remained unmatched. The germline V gene has CDR1 SGDLS and CDR2 YYNGEE. Written as DNA, the CDR3 is TGTGCCAGCAGCTTGGGACTAGCGGGGACCTACAATGAGCAGTTCTTC. As protein: CASSLGLAGTYNEQFF.

This clone was recorded only once. The chain has TRBV18 and TRBJ1-2; 11 bases map to TRBD1. Germline-derived CDR1 and CDR2 are KGHSH and LQKENI. The CDR3 contains 17 residues. Trimming took 8 bases from V and 2 from J; bases not matched to a gene: 13. The CDR3 nucleotides are TGTGCCAGCAGACCGGACAGGGGGCAGGAGATCAACTATGGCTACACCTTC. It translates to CASRPDRGQEINYGYTF.

This clone came up a few times. The rearrangement links TRBV5-1 to TRBJ1-2; D remains unclear. The CDR3 has 15 residues. Germline CDR1 SGHRS, CDR2 YFSETQ. Trimming took 0 bases from V and 4 from J, leaving 13 bases between them. This CDR3 is CASSLVDGAPYGYTF. CDR3 sequence (DNA): TGCGCCAGCAGCTTGGTCGACGGTGCTCCCTATGGCTACACCTTC.

CDR3 region: CASSRGTHSYEQYF. CDR3 bases: TGTGCCAGCAGCCGCGGGACGCACTCCTACGAGCAGTACTTC. The V and J genes are TRBV7-2 and TRBJ2-7; possibly TRBD2 for D (6 bases). The CDR3 is 14 residues long. Germline V gene lookup returns CDR1 SGHTA and CDR2 FQGNSA. The V gene lost 5 bases and the J gene lost 0 bases, with 11 bases spanning the gap.

V gene TRBV2 combines with J gene TRBJ1-3; no clear D gene. CDR1 and CDR2 from the germline V gene are SNHLY and FYNNEI. The CDR3 is 11 amino acids. V dropped 5 bases and J dropped 4 bases, with 3 bases sitting between them. Here the CDR3 reads CASSTGNTIYF. The DNA for the CDR3 is TGTGCCAGCAGTACGGGAAACACCATATATTTT. Full variable domain (remainder filled in from reference TRBV2 and TRBJ1-3): EPEVTQTPSHQVTQMGQEVILRCVPISNHLYFYWYRQILGQKVEFLVSFYNNEISEKSEIFDDQFSVERPDGSNFTLKIRSTKLEDSAMYFCASSTGNTIYFGEGSWLTVV.

The rearrangement links TRBV7-3 to TRBJ2-7; possible D gene TRBD2, 6 bases. Per the germline V gene, CDR1 is SGHTA and CDR2 is FQGTGA. The CDR3 consists of 13 residues. Trimming took off 1 base at V and 7 bases at J, with 11 bases between the two ends. The CDR3 DNA follows: TGTGCCAGCAGCTTAATGGGTAGCGGAGAGCAGTACTTC. It is translated as CASSLMGSGEQYF.

The chain has TRBV7-2 and TRBJ2-6; the D is unclear. The V and J ends lost 5 bases and 0 bases respectively, with 11 bases between them. CDR1 SGHTA and CDR2 FQGNSA come from the germline V gene. There are 16 residues in the CDR3. This chain's CDR3 is CASSAQPLSGANVLTF. CDR3 coding DNA: TGTGCCAGCAGCGCCCAACCCCTCTCTGGGGCCAACGTCCTGACTTTC.

The chain is built from TRBV4-1 and TRBJ2-3, with D tentatively TRBD2 (6 bases). Germline V gene sequence: CDR1 MGHRA, CDR2 YSYEKL. V lost 9 bases, J lost 1 base, and 11 bases lay in between. The CDR3 length is 13 residues. Written as DNA, the CDR3 is TGCGCCAGTAAGGCTAGCGGCACAGATACGCAGTATTTT. Its translation is CASKASGTDTQYF.